Listed below are T cell receptor beta chains from one sample, sequenced in a study of early T cells in non-severe SARS-CoV-2 infection. TCRdb called the 5' RACE reads again in MiXCR, with one record for every CDR3 protein. Here the sample spans about 48,000 distinct CDR3 sequences, about 13% being singletons. The sample consisted of whole blood. The receptors here all came from an adult who was a healthcare worker with PCR-confirmed SARS-CoV-2 infection or an uninfected control (not recorded which). The CDR3 runs from the conserved cysteine through the conserved F or W. A D gene is named only where the DNA matches it firmly. Rows give clone size only sometimes, using once, few, many, or a class for an expanded clone.

len: 15
v_gene: TRBV7-6
j_gene: TRBJ2-7
abundance: few
d_gene: TRBD1
CDR3aa: CASSLAGQGMLEQYF
CDR3nt: TGTGCCAGCAGCTTAGCGGGACAGGGGATGTTGGAGCAGTACTTC

len: 13
v_gene: TRBV18
j_gene: TRBJ1-5
abundance: many
d_gene: -
CDR3aa: CASSPSGTQPQHF
CDR3nt: TGTGCCAGCTCACCATCGGGGACCCAGCCCCAGCATTTT

len: 13
v_gene: TRBV7-9
j_gene: TRBJ2-7
abundance: many
d_gene: -
CDR3aa: CASSLGQNYEQYF
CDR3nt: TGTGCCAGCAGCCTAGGACAGAACTACGAGCAGTACTTC

len: 16
v_gene: TRBV5-4
j_gene: TRBJ2-3
abundance: few
d_gene: -
CDR3aa: CASSRGLTTFWDTQYF
CDR3nt: TGTGCCAGCAGCCGAGGACTCACCACCTTCTGGGATACGCAGTATTTT

len: 13
v_gene: TRBV20-1
j_gene: TRBJ1-4
abundance: many
d_gene: TRBD1
CDR3aa: CSAPDRGNEKLFF
CDR3nt: TGCAGTGCTCCTGACAGGGGGAATGAAAAACTGTTTTTT

len: 15
v_gene: TRBV7-2
j_gene: TRBJ2-1
abundance: many
d_gene: TRBD2
CDR3aa: CASSSQRGGRNEQFF
CDR3nt: TGTGCCAGCAGCTCCCAGCGGGGGGGCCGCAATGAGCAGTTCTTC

len: 14
v_gene: TRBV6-6
j_gene: TRBJ1-2
abundance: many
d_gene: -
CDR3aa: CASSTTGPGYGYTF
CDR3nt: TGTGCCAGCAGCACGACAGGTCCAGGTTATGGCTACACCTTC

len: 18
v_gene: TRBV6-5
j_gene: TRBJ2-1
abundance: few
d_gene: TRBD2
CDR3aa: CASSSPRLAGVSYNEQFF
CDR3nt: TGTGCCAGCAGTTCCCCGCGACTAGCGGGGGTCTCCTACAATGAGCAGTTCTTC

len: 15
v_gene: TRBV27
j_gene: TRBJ1-1
abundance: many
d_gene: TRBD1
CDR3aa: CASSLRGQGGTEAFF
CDR3nt: TGTGCCAGCAGTTTAAGGGGACAGGGGGGCACTGAAGCTTTCTTT

len: 18
v_gene: TRBV28
j_gene: TRBJ2-1
abundance: -
d_gene: -
CDR3aa: CASSLFRLASTGYNEQFF
CDR3nt: TGTGCCAGCAGTTTATTCAGGTTAGCCTCGACGGGGTACAATGAGCAGTTCTTC

len: 14
v_gene: TRBV5-1
j_gene: TRBJ2-1
abundance: -
d_gene: -
CDR3aa: CASSFPSSYNEQFF
CDR3nt: TGCGCCAGCAGCTTCCCGAGCTCCTACAATGAGCAGTTCTTC

len: 13
v_gene: TRBV29-1
j_gene: TRBJ2-1
abundance: many
d_gene: TRBD2
CDR3aa: CSGISGSSNEQFF
CDR3nt: TGCAGCGGGATTAGCGGGAGCTCCAATGAGCAGTTCTTC

len: 16
v_gene: TRBV7-9
j_gene: TRBJ2-3
abundance: -
d_gene: -
CDR3aa: CASSLTLGDITDTQYF
CDR3nt: TGTGCCAGCAGCTTAACTTTGGGAGACATCACAGATACGCAGTATTTT

len: 16
v_gene: TRBV6-2/TRBV6-3
j_gene: TRBJ1-5
abundance: -
d_gene: -
CDR3aa: CASSTNLRYSNQPQHF
CDR3nt: TGTGCCAGCAGCACCAATCTCCGATATAGCAATCAGCCCCAGCATTTT

len: 15
v_gene: TRBV7-9
j_gene: TRBJ1-4
abundance: many
d_gene: -
CDR3aa: CASSFTGKHYEKLFF
CDR3nt: TGTGCCAGCAGCTTTACTGGAAAGCACTATGAAAAACTGTTTTTT

len: 12
v_gene: TRBV18
j_gene: TRBJ2-5
abundance: few
d_gene: -
CDR3aa: CASSPFVETQYF
CDR3nt: TGTGCCAGCTCACCGTTCGTTGAGACCCAGTACTTC

len: 14
v_gene: TRBV5-6
j_gene: TRBJ1-1
abundance: -
d_gene: TRBD1
CDR3aa: CASSSRDRGPEAFF
CDR3nt: TGTGCCAGCAGCTCCCGGGACAGGGGGCCTGAAGCTTTCTTT

len: 17
v_gene: TRBV29-1
j_gene: TRBJ2-6
abundance: many
d_gene: TRBD2
CDR3aa: CSVPSGNELAGANVLTF
CDR3nt: TGCAGCGTACCTAGCGGGAACGAACTAGCCGGGGCCAACGTCCTGACTTTC